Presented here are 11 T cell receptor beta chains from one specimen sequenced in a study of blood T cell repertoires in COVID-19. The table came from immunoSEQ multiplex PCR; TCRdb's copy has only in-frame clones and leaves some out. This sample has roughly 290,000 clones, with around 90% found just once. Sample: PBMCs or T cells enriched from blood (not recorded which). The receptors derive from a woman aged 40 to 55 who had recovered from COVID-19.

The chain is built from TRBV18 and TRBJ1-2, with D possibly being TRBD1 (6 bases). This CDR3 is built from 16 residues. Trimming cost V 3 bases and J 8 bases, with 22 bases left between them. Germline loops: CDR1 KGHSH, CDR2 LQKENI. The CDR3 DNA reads TGTGCCAGCTCACCCACCGGGGGGGGCGACGGGGAAGGCTACACCTTC. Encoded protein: CASSPTGGGDGEGYTF.

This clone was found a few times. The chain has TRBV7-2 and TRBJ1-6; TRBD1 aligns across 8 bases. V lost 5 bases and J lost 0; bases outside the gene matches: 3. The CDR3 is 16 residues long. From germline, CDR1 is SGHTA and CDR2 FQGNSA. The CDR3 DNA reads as TGTGCCAGCAGCGCCACAGGGGGCTCCTATAATTCACCCCTCCACTTT. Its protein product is CASSATGGSYNSPLHF.

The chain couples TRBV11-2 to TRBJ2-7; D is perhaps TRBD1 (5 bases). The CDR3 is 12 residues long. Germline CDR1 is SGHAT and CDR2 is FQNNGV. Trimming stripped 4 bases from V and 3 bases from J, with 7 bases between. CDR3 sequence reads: CASSYDSYEQYF. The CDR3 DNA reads TGTGCCAGCAGCTACGACAGCTACGAGCAGTACTTC.

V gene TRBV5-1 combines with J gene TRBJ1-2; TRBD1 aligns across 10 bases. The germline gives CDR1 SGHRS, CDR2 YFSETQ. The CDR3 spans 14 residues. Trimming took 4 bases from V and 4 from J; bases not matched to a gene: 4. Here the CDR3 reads CASSEDRGVYGYTF. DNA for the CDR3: TGCGCCAGCAGCGAGGACAGGGGGGTCTATGGCTACACCTTC.

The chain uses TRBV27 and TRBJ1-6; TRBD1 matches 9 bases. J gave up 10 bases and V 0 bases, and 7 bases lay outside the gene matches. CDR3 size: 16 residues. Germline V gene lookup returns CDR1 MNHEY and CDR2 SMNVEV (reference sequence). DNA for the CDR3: TGTGCCAGCAGTTTATCAATGGGACAGGGAACCTCACCCCTCCACTTT. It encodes CASSLSMGQGTSPLHF.

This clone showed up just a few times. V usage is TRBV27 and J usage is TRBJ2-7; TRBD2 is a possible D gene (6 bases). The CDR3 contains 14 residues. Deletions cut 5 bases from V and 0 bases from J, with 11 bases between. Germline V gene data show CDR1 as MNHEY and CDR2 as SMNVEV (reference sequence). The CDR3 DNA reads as TGTGCCAGCAGTACTAGCTTGAGCTCCTACGAGCAGTACTTC. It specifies CASSTSLSSYEQYF.

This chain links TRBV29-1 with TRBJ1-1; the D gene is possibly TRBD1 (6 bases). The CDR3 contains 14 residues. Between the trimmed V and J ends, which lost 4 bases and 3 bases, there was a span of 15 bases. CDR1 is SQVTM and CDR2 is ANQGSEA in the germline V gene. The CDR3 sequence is CSVAAQGRYTEAFF. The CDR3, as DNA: TGCAGCGTTGCCGCCCAGGGGCGATACACTGAAGCTTTCTTT. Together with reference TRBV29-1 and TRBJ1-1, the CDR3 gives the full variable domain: SAVISQKPSRDICQRGTSLTIQCQVDSQVTMMFWYRQQPGQSLTLIATANQGSEATYESGFVIDKFPISRPNLTFSTLTVSNMSPEDSSIYLCSVAAQGRYTEAFFGQGTRLTVV.

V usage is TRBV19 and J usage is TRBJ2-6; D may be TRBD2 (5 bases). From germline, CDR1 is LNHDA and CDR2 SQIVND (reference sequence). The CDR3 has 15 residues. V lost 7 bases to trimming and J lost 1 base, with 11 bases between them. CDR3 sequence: CASTHRTSGANVLTF. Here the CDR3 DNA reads TGTGCCAGTACCCATCGGACTTCTGGGGCCAACGTCCTGACTTTC.

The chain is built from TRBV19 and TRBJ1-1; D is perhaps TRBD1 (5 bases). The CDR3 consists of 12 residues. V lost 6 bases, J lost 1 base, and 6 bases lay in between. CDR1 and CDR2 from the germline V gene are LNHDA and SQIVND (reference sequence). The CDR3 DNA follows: TGTGCCAGTAGAGGACAGAACACTGAAGCTTTCTTT. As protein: CASRGQNTEAFF.

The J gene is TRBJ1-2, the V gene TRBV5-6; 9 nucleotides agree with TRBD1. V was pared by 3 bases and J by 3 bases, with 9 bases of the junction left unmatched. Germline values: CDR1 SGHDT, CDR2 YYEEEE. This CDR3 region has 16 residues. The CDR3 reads CASSSRGTGNYYGYTF. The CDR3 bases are TGTGCCAGCAGCTCCCGGGGGACAGGGAACTACTATGGCTACACCTTC.

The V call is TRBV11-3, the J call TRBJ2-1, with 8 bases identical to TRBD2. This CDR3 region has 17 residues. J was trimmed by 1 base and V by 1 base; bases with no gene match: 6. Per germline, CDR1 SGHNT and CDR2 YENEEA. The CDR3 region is CASSLGIERESYNEQFF. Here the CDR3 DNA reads TGTGCCAGCAGCTTAGGGATAGAGCGGGAGTCCTACAATGAGCAGTTCTTC. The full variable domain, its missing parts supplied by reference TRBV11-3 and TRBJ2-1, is EAGVVQSPRYKIIEKKQPVAFWCNPISGHNTLYWYLQNLGQGPELLIRYENEEAVDDSQLPKDRFSAERLKGVDSTLKIQPAELGDSAVYLCASSLGIERESYNEQFFGPGTRLTVL.